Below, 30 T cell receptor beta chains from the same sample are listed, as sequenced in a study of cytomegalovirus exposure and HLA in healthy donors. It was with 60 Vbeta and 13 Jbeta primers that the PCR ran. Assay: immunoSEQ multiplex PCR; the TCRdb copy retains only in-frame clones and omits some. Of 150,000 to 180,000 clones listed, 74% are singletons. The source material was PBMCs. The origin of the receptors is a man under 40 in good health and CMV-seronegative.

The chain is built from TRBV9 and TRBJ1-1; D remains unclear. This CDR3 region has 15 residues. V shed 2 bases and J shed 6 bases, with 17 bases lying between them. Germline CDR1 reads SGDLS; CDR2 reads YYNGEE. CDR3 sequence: CASSVSLLAESEAFF. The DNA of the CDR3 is TGTGCCAGCAGCGTTTCGCTTTTGGCGGAATCTGAAGCTTTCTTT.

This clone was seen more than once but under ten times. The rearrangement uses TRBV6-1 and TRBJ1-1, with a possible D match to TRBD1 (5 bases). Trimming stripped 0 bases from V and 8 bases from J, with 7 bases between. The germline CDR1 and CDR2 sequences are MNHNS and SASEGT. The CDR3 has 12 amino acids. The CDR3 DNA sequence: TGTGCCAGCAGTGAAGCGGGGCAGGAAGCTTTCTTT. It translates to CASSEAGQEAFF.

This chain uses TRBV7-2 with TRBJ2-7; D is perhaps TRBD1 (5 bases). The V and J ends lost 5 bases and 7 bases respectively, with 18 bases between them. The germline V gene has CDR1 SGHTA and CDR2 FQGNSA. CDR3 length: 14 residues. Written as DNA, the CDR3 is TGTGCCAGCAGCCCCTCCCGGCCCCCAGGGGAGCAGTACTTC. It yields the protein CASSPSRPPGEQYF.

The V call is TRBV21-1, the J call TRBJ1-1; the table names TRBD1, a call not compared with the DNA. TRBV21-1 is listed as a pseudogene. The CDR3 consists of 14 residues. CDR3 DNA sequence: TGTGCCAGCAGCAAAGAAGGGGTCAGCACTGAAGCTTTCTTT. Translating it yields CASSKEGVSTEAFF.

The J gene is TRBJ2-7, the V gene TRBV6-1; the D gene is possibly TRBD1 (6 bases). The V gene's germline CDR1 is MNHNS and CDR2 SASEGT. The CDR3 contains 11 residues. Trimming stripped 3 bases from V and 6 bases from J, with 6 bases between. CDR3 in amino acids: CASSDRGEQYF. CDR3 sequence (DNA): TGTGCCAGCAGTGACAGGGGCGAGCAGTACTTC.

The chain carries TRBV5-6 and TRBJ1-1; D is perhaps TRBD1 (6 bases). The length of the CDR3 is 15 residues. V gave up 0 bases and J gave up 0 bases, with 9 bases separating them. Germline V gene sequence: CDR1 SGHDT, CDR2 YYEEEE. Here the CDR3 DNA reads TGTGCCAGCAGCTTGGGGGGGGGCTTGAACACTGAAGCTTTCTTT. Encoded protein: CASSLGGGLNTEAFF.

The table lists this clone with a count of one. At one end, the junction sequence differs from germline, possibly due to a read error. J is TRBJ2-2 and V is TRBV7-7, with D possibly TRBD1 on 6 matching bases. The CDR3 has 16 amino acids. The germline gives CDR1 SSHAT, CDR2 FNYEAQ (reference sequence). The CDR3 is CASSSATGLNTGELFF. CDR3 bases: TGTGCTAGCAGCTCCGCTACAGGGCTGAACACCGGGGAGCTGTTTTTT.

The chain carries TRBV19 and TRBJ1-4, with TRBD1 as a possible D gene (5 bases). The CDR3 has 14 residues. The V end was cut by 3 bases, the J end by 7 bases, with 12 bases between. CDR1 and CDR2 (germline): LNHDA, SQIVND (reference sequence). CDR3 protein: CASSMGTGGEKLFF. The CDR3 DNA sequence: TGTGCCAGTAGTATGGGGACTGGAGGTGAAAAACTGTTTTTT.

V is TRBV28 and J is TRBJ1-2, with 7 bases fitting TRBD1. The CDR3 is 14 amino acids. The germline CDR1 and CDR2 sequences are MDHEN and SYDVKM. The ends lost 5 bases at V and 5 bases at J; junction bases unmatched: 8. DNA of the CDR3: TGTGCCAGCAGTCCCCGGGCAGGGGGATATGGCTACACCTTC. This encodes CASSPRAGGYGYTF.

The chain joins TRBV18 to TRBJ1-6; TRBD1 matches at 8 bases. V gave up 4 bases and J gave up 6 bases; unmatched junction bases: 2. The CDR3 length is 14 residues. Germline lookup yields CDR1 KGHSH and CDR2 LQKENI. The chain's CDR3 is CASSQDRANSPLHF. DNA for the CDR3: TGTGCCAGCTCACAGGACAGGGCTAATTCACCCCTCCACTTT.

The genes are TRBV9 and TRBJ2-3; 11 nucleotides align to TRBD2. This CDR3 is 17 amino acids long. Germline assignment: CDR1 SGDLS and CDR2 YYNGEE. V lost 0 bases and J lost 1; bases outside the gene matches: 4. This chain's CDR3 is CASSVEVSGGGTDTQYF. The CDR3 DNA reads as TGTGCCAGCAGCGTAGAGGTTAGCGGGGGGGGCACAGATACGCAGTATTTT.

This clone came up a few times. The CDR3 protein is CSVSSGEETQYF. As DNA, the CDR3 is TGCAGCGTTTCTTCCGGAGAAGAGACCCAGTACTTC. The chain is built from TRBV29-1 and TRBJ2-5; D unresolved. Germline V CDR1 and CDR2: SQVTM, ANQGSEA. V was trimmed by 5 bases and J by 3 bases, leaving 10 bases between them. The CDR3 is made up of 12 amino acids.

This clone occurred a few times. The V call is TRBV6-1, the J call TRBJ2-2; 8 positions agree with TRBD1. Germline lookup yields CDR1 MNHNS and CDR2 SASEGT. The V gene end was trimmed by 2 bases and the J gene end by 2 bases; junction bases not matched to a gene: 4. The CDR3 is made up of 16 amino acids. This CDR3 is CASSEFGQGNTGELFF. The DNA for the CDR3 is TGTGCCAGCAGTGAATTTGGACAGGGCAACACCGGGGAGCTGTTTTTT.

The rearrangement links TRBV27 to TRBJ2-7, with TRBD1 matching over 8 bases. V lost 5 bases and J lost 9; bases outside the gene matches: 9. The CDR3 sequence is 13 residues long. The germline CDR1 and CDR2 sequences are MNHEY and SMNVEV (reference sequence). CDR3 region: CASSRTGSDWQYF. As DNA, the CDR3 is TGTGCCAGCAGTCGGACAGGGTCCGATTGGCAGTACTTC.

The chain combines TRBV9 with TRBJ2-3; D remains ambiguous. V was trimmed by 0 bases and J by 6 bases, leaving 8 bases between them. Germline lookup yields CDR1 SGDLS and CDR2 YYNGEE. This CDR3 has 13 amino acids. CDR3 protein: CASSVGHSDTQYF. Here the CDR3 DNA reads TGTGCCAGCAGCGTAGGCCACTCGGATACGCAGTATTTT.

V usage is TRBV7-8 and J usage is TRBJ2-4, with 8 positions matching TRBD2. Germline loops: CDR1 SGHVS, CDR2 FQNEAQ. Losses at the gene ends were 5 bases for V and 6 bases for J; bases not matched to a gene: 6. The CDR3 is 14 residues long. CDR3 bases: TGTGCCAGCAGCCCGCCCGGGGGGGGAAACATTCAGTACTTC. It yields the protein CASSPPGGGNIQYF.

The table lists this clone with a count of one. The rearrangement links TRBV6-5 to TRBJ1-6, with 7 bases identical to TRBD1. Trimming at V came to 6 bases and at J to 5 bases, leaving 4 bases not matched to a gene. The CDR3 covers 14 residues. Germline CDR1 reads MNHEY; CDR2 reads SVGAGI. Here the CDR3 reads CASSKGQNNSPLHF. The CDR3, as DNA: TGTGCCAGCAGCAAGGGACAGAATAATTCACCCCTCCACTTT.

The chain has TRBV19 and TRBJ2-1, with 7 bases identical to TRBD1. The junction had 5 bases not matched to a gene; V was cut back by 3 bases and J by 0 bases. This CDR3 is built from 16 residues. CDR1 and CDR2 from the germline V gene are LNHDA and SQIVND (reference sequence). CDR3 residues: CASSIRDRASYNEQFF. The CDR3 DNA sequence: TGTGCCAGTAGTATCAGAGACAGGGCCTCCTACAATGAGCAGTTCTTC.

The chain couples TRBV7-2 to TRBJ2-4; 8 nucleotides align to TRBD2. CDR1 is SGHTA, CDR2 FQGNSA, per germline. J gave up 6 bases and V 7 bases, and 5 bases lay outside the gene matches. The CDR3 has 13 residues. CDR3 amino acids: CASTGRAVNIQYF. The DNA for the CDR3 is TGTGCCAGCACCGGGAGGGCGGTAAACATTCAGTACTTC. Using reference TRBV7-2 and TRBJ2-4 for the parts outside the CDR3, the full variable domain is GAGVSQSPSNKVTEKGKDVELRCDPISGHTALYWYRQSLGQGLEFLIYFQGNSAPDKSGLPSDRFSAERTGGSVSTLTIQRTQQEDSAVYLCASTGRAVNIQYFGAGTRLSVL.

The DNA of the CDR3 is TGTGCCAGCAGTTACGGGACAGGTTTATCTGGGGGCTACACCTTC. This codes for CASSYGTGLSGGYTF. This chain links TRBV6-5 with TRBJ1-2, with 8 nucleotides matching TRBD1. The V and J ends lost 2 bases and 8 bases, in that order; junction bases with no gene match: 10. The length of the CDR3 is 15 residues. Germline V lookup: CDR1 MNHEY, CDR2 SVGAGI.

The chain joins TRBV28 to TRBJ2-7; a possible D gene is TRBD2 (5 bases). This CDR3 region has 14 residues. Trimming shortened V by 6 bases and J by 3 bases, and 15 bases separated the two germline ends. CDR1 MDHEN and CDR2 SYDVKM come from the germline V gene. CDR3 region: CASSLTGINYEQYF. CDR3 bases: TGTGCCAGCAGCCTTACGGGGATTAACTACGAGCAGTACTTC.

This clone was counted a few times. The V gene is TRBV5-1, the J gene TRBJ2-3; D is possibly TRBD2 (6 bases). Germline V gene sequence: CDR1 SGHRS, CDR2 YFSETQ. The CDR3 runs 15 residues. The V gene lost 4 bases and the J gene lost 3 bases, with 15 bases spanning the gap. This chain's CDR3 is CASSTGTSLTDTQYF. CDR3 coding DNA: TGCGCCAGCAGCACCGGGACTTCCCTTACAGATACGCAGTATTTT.

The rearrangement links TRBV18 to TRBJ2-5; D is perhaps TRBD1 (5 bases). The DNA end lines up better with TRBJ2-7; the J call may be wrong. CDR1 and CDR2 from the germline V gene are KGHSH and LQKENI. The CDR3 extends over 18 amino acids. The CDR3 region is CASSPFGLGVTDSYEQYF. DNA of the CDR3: TGTGCCAGCTCACCTTTCGGCCTGGGCGTGACAGACTCCTACGAGCAGTACTTC.

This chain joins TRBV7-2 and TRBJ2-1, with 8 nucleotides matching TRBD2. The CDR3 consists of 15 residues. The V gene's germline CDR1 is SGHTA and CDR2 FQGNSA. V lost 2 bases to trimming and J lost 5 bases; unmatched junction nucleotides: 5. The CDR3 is CASSLRGGRHNEQFF. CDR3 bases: TGTGCCAGCAGCTTACGCGGGGGGAGACACAATGAGCAGTTCTTC. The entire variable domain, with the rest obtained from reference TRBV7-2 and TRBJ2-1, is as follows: GAGVSQSPSNKVTEKGKDVELRCDPISGHTALYWYRQSLGQGLEFLIYFQGNSAPDKSGLPSDRFSAERTGGSVSTLTIQRTQQEDSAVYLCASSLRGGRHNEQFFGPGTRLTVL.

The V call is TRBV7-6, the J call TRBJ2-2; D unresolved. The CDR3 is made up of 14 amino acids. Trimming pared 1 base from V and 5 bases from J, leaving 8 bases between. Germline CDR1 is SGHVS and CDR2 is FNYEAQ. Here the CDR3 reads CASSLGVATGELFF. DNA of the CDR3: TGTGCCAGCAGCTTAGGGGTAGCAACCGGGGAGCTGTTTTTT. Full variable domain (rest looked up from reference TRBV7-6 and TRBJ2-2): GAGVSQSPRYKVTKRGQDVALRCDPISGHVSLYWYRQALGQGPEFLTYFNYEAQQDKSGLPNDRFSAERPEGSISTLTIQRTEQRDSAMYRCASSLGVATGELFFGEGSRLTVL.

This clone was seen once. In DNA form, the CDR3 reads TGCGCCAGCAGCTCCGCACCCGGGACAGGGCAGCCGTCCCAAGAGACCCAGTACTTC. Encoded protein: CASSSAPGTGQPSQETQYF. V usage is TRBV5-1 and J usage is TRBJ2-5; 9 bases fit TRBD1. CDR1 and CDR2 (germline): SGHRS, YFSETQ. With 3 bases clipped from V and 1 base from J, the junction kept 16 bases outside the gene matches. This CDR3 comprises 19 residues.

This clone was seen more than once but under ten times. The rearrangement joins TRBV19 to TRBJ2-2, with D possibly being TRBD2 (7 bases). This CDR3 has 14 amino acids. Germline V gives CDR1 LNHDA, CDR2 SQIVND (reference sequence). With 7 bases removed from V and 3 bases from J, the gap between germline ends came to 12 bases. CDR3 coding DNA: TGTGCCAGTAAGGCGGGGGCAGACACCGGGGAGCTGTTTTTT. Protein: CASKAGADTGELFF. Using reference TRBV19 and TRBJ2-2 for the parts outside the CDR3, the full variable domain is DGGITQSPKYLFRKEGQNVTLSCEQNLNHDAMYWYRQDPGQGLRLIYYSQIVNDFQKGDIAEGYSVSREKKESFPLTVTSAQKNPTAFYLCASKAGADTGELFFGEGSRLTVL.

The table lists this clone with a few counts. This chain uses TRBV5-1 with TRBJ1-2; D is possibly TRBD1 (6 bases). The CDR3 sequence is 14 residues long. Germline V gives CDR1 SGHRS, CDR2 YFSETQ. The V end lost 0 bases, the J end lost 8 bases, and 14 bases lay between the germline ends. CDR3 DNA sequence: TGCGCCAGCAGCTTGGACAGGGACATTGGGGGCTACACCTTC. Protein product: CASSLDRDIGGYTF.

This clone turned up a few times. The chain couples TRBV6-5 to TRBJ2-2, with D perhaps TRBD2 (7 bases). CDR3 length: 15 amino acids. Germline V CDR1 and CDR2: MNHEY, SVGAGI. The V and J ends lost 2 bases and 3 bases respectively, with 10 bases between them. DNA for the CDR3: TGTGCCAGCAGTTACGGGGGGGCCCACACCGGGGAGCTGTTTTTT. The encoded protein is CASSYGGAHTGELFF.

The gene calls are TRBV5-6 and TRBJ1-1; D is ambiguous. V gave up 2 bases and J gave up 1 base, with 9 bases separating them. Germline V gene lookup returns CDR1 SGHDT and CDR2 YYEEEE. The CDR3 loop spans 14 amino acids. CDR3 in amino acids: CASSFTAENTEAFF. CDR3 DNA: TGTGCCAGCAGCTTTACGGCGGAGAACACTGAAGCTTTCTTT.